Included here is one TCR beta chain sequence, with context. What it recognizes is unknown. This specimen comes from a study of T cell responses to AZD1222 COVID-19 vaccine. Study-wide points: Only after the peak T cell response were repertoires sampled.

Clones were sequenced by immunoSEQ multiplex PCR, and TCRdb holds only the in-frame ones, with some missing. Of roughly 120,000 clones in the sample, about nine tenths were seen once. The V gene's germline CDR1 is MNHEY and CDR2 SVGAGI. V lost 6 bases, J lost 7 bases, and 15 bases lay in between. CDR3 size: 13 residues. The sequenced sample was peripheral blood, obtained on day 0 of AZD1222 vaccination. This chain links TRBV6-5 with TRBJ1-1; the D gene is possibly TRBD1 (6 bases). This TCR derives from an adult in good health. The CDR3 here is CASSLGGGREAFF. Here the CDR3 DNA reads TGTGCCAGCAGCTTAGGGGGAGGGCGTGAAGCTTTCTTT.